This T cell receptor beta chain appears in the sequencing data of a study of T cells after posttransplantation cyclophosphamide. Generated by immunoSEQ multiplex PCR, the TCRdb table keeps only in-frame clones and is missing some. The sample gives around 35,000 clones, none seen only once, and the top ten clones hold around 7%. On the day of bone marrow donation, the related graft donor provided peripheral blood. Study findings and constraints: Donor-recipient repertoire similarity was low at 1-2 months, rising over year one.

This clone came up many times. No antigen is known for it. The sequence derives from a woman in her 50s in good health and a related stem cell transplant donor. Source material: PBMCs.

The CDR3 DNA follows: TGTGCCAGCAGTTTTAGGGGCCAGGGAACCCCAACGAGCTACGAGCAGTACTTC. Translation: CASSFRGQGTPTSYEQYF. The chain uses TRBV28 and TRBJ2-7, with D possibly being TRBD1 (5 bases). The CDR3 runs to 18 residues. Germline V gene sequence: CDR1 MDHEN, CDR2 SYDVKM. The V end was cut by 3 bases, the J end by 3 bases, with 24 bases between.